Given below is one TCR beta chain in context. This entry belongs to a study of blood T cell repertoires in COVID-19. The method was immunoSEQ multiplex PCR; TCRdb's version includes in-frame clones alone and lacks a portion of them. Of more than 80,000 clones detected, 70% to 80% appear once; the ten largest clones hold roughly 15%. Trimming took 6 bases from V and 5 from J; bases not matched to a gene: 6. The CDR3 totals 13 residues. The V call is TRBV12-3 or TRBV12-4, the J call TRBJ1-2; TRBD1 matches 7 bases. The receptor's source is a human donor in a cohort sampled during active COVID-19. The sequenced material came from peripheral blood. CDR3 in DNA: TGTGCCAGCAGCAGGGGACAGAGGTATGGCTACACCTTC. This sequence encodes CASSRGQRYGYTF.